The clone carrying this TCR beta chain was counted only a few times. This record belongs to a study of blood T cell repertoires in COVID-19. Overall study: PBMCs, B-cell-depleted T cells, or T cells were the source of the cDNA or gDNA that made up the material.

Measured with immunoSEQ multiplex PCR; TCRdb has only the in-frame clones, and not every one. Counted here are approximately 120,000 clones, approximately 71% occurring once; the ten biggest clones make up 2% to 2.5%. The sequenced sample was peripheral blood. This TCR was recovered from a woman aged 65 to 85 with acute or convalescent COVID-19.

The CDR3 loop reads CASRPTGGSTPLHF. In DNA, the CDR3 is TGTGCCAGCAGACCGACAGGGGGATCGACACCCCTCCACTTT. The chain is built from TRBV2 and TRBJ1-6, with TRBD1 matching over 9 bases. Germline V gene data show CDR1 as SNHLY and CDR2 as FYNNEI. J gave up 11 bases and V 6 bases, and 8 bases lay outside the gene matches. The CDR3 spans 14 residues.